The 18 T cell receptor beta chains below come from one sample, sequenced in a study of preoperative IRX-2 immunotherapy in early breast cancer. The treatment is: preoperative locoregional IRX-2 cytokine immunotherapy. The method was immunoSEQ multiplex PCR; TCRdb's version includes in-frame clones alone and lacks a portion of them. The sample carries more than 30,000 clones, 85% to 90% recorded once. The sequencing used tumor tissue, collected after IRX-2 immunotherapy. All receptors come from a human donor with breast cancer.

This chain joins TRBV6-8 and TRBJ2-3, with 9 bases that match TRBD2. The germline V gene has CDR1 MNHGY and CDR2 SAAAGT. The CDR3 runs 18 residues. Trimming at V came to 0 bases and at J to 1 base, leaving 8 bases not matched to a gene. The CDR3 loop is CASSYSRGAGGRTDTQYF. The DNA of the CDR3 is TGTGCCAGCAGTTACTCGAGAGGAGCGGGGGGCCGCACAGATACGCAGTATTTT.

The V gene is TRBV1, the J gene TRBJ2-4. TRBV1 is a pseudogene segment. This CDR3 has 14 amino acids. CDR3 nucleotide sequence: TGCGCCAGCAGCCAAGATTCTGGTATGGACATTCAGTACTTC. Translated: CASSQDSGMDIQYF.

J is TRBJ2-7 and V is TRBV22-1. TRBV22-1 is marked as a pseudogene. The CDR3 has 15 residues. As DNA, the CDR3 is TGTGCCACCACCAAAGGGGGGCAGTCCCCCTACGAGCAGTACGTC. Protein sequence: CATTKGGQSPYEQYV.

V and J are TRBV6-8 and TRBJ1-2; no clear D gene. The V and J ends lost 0 bases and 8 bases respectively, with 25 bases between them. The CDR3 has 18 residues. The germline gives CDR1 MNHGY, CDR2 SAAAGT. This CDR3 is CASSYSSPQTASFGGYTF. The DNA for the CDR3 is TGTGCCAGCAGTTACTCGAGCCCCCAAACGGCCTCCTTTGGGGGCTACACCTTC.

This chain connects TRBV6-8 to TRBJ1-1; 7 bases fit TRBD1. The germline V gene encodes CDR1 MNHGY and CDR2 SAAAGT. The CDR3 sequence is 14 residues long. V dropped 5 bases and J dropped 4; count of bases not matched to a gene: 7. The CDR3 sequence is CASSQQGFGTEAFF. CDR3 bases: TGTGCCAGCAGTCAACAGGGGTTTGGCACTGAAGCTTTCTTT.

The rearrangement links TRBV28 to TRBJ1-4, with 7 bases matching TRBD1. The CDR3 is made up of 14 amino acids. J lost 3 bases, V lost 6 bases, and 4 bases had no gene match. Germline V gene sequence: CDR1 MDHEN, CDR2 SYDVKM. In DNA form, the CDR3 reads TGTGCCAGCAGCTCGACAGGGCCTAATGAAAAACTGTTTTTT. Protein sequence: CASSSTGPNEKLFF.

This clone was detected only once. The chain combines TRBV11-3 with TRBJ2-2; D is possibly TRBD1 or TRBD2 (5 bases each). The V and J ends lost 0 bases and 9 bases respectively, with 14 bases between them. The CDR3 is 15 residues long. CDR1 and CDR2 from the germline V gene are SGHNT and YENEEA. In DNA, the CDR3 is TGTGCCAGCAGCTTAGACAGGGAGAGTTGGAGGGAGCTGTTTTTT. This translates into CASSLDRESWRELFF.

This chain joins TRBV7-1 and TRBJ1-3; TRBD1 matches 7 bases. TRBV7-1 is sorted into the ORF group, with uncertain function. The V and J ends lost 4 bases and 0 bases, in that order; junction bases with no gene match: 3. CDR3 length: 15 amino acids. This chain's CDR3 is CASSLGQSSGNTIYF. The CDR3 nucleotides are TGTGCCAGCAGCTTGGGACAGAGCTCTGGAAACACCATATATTTT.

The rearrangement uses TRBV19 and TRBJ2-1; tentative D call: TRBD2 (5 bases). Trimming stripped 4 bases from V and 6 bases from J, with 16 bases between. The CDR3 loop spans 15 amino acids. Germline-derived CDR1 and CDR2 are LNHDA and SQIVND (reference sequence). CDR3 amino acids: CASSSGPPYPNEQFF. The CDR3 DNA is TGTGCCAGTAGTAGCGGGCCTCCCTACCCCAATGAGCAGTTCTTC.

The chain links TRBV14 to TRBJ2-7; D remains ambiguous. The CDR3 has 13 amino acids. The germline gives CDR1 SGHDN, CDR2 FVKESK. The V end lost 2 bases, the J end lost 0 bases, and 5 bases lay between the germline ends. This CDR3 is CASSQSSSYEQYF. The CDR3 nucleotides read TGTGCCAGCAGCCAATCTAGCTCCTACGAGCAGTACTTC.

This clone was counted only a few times. Within the sample, other DNA sequences also encode this same CDR3. J is TRBJ2-1 and V is TRBV30; 7 bases line up with TRBD2. The V gene's germline CDR1 is GTSNPN and CDR2 SVGIG (reference sequence). The trim removed 3 bases at V and 0 bases at J, leaving 5 bases unmatched. This CDR3 has 15 amino acids. The CDR3 protein is CAWSVGGSSYNEQFF. The CDR3 DNA sequence: TGTGCCTGGAGCGTCGGGGGGAGCTCCTACAATGAGCAGTTCTTC.

The chain carries TRBV30 and TRBJ1-5, with TRBD1 identical over 9 bases. The CDR3 contains 18 residues. Germline CDR1 reads GTSNPN; CDR2 reads SVGIG (reference sequence). V trimming: 5 bases; J trimming: 0 bases; junction bases outside the gene matches: 14. CDR3 loop: CAWGAGQGLVGSNQPQHF. The CDR3 region has the DNA TGTGCCTGGGGGGCCGGACAGGGGTTGGTGGGTAGCAATCAGCCCCAGCATTTT.

This rearrangement joins TRBV14 to TRBJ1-3, with a weak D call TRBD1 (5 bases). Trimming stripped 4 bases from V and 3 bases from J, with 10 bases between. The CDR3 totals 14 residues. The germline V gene encodes CDR1 SGHDN and CDR2 FVKESK. CDR3 in amino acids: CASSPQGLGNTIYF. In DNA form, the CDR3 reads TGTGCCAGCAGCCCTCAGGGTCTTGGAAACACCATATATTTT.

The chain uses TRBV12-5 and TRBJ1-5, with TRBD1 matching 11 bases. Per germline, CDR1 LGHNT and CDR2 FRNRAP. The CDR3 is made up of 16 amino acids. For the CDR3, the DNA is TGTGCCAGCTCAACCGGACAGGGGGCCGCCAATCAGCCCCAGCATTTT. This gives the protein CASSTGQGAANQPQHF.

The chain links TRBV6-8 to TRBJ2-2; D remains ambiguous. Germline V gene data show CDR1 as MNHGY and CDR2 as SAAAGT. The length of the CDR3 is 12 residues. Between the trimmed V and J ends, which lost 6 bases and 6 bases, there was a span of 8 bases. The CDR3 reads CASSFAPGELFF. The CDR3, as DNA: TGTGCCAGCAGCTTTGCTCCCGGGGAGCTGTTTTTT.

Remarks on this clone: This sample includes further DNA sequences coding for the same CDR3. V is TRBV11-3 and J is TRBJ2-3, with D perhaps given as TRBD1 or TRBD2 (5 bases each). Between the trimmed V and J ends, which lost 5 bases and 3 bases, there was a span of 21 bases. This CDR3 spans 17 amino acids. From germline, CDR1 is SGHNT and CDR2 YENEEA. The DNA for the CDR3 is TGTGCCAGCAGCCAAGCGTTCAGGGAGATGGGTACAGATACGCAGTATTTT. Its protein product is CASSQAFREMGTDTQYF.

The chain joins TRBV11-3 to TRBJ1-3; D remains unclear. The V and J ends lost 3 bases and 0 bases respectively, with 6 bases between them. The CDR3 is 14 residues long. Germline-derived CDR1 and CDR2 are SGHNT and YENEEA. For the CDR3, the DNA is TGTGCCAGCAGCTTGAGGAGCTCTGGAAACACCATATATTTT. Amino acids: CASSLRSSGNTIYF.

V gene TRBV6-7 combines with J gene TRBJ1-1; maybe TRBD1 (5 bases). TRBV6-7 is an open reading frame whose function is uncertain. V lost 6 bases, J lost 5 bases, and 19 bases lay in between. The CDR3 is 15 residues long. For the CDR3, the DNA is TGTGCCAGCAGGCCAGGGATATCGCTGTGGACTGAAGCTTTCTTT. This encodes CASRPGISLWTEAFF.